One T cell receptor beta chain is described in this entry. This record belongs to a study of blood T cell repertoires in COVID-19. Produced via immunoSEQ multiplex PCR; TCRdb's table is partial and in-frame only. The sample includes 96,000 or so clones, around 90% of them seen just once. Material: peripheral blood. The sequence derives from a human donor with COVID-19, enrolled during active disease. The donor label of this sample is uncertain.

The CDR3 region has the DNA TGTGCCAGCAGTCCCGCAGAGGGCTACACTGAAGCTTTCTTT. Translation: CASSPAEGYTEAFF. The chain combines TRBV27 with TRBJ1-1, with unresolved D. The CDR3 consists of 14 residues. The V gene lost 5 bases and the J gene lost 3 bases, with 13 bases spanning the gap. Per germline, CDR1 MNHEY and CDR2 SMNVEV (reference sequence).